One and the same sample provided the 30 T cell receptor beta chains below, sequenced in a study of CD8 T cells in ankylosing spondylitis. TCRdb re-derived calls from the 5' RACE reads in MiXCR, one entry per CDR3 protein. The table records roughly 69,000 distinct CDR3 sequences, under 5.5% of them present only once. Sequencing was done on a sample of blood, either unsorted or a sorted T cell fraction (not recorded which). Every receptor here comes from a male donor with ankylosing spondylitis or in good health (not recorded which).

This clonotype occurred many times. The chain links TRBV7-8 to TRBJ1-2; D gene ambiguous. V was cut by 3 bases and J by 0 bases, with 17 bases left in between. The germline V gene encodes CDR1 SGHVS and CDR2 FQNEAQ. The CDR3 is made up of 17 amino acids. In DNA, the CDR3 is TGTGCCAGCAGCTTTTCGCGGCCCCTGCAATCTAACTATGGCTACACCTTC. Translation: CASSFSRPLQSNYGYTF.

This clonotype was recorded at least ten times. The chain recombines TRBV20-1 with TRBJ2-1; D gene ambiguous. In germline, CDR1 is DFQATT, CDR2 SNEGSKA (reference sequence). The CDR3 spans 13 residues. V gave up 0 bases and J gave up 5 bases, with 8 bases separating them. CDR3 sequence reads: CSARDLADNEQFF. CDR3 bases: TGCAGTGCTAGAGATTTAGCAGACAATGAGCAGTTCTTC.

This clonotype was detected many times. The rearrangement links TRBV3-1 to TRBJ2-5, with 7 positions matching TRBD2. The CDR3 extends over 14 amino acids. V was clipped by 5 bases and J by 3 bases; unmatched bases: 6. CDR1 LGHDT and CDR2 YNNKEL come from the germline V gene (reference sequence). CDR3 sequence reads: CASSLQRGKETQYF. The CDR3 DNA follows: TGTGCCAGCAGCTTGCAGCGGGGTAAAGAGACCCAGTACTTC.

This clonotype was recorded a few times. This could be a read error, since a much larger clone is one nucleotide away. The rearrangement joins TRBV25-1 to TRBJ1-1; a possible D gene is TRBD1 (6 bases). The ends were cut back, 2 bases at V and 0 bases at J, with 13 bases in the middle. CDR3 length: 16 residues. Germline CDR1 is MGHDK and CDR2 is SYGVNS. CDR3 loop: CASSETAGDLNTEAFF. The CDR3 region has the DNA TGTGCCAGCAGTGAAACTGCAGGGGACCTGAACACTGAAGCTTTCTTT.

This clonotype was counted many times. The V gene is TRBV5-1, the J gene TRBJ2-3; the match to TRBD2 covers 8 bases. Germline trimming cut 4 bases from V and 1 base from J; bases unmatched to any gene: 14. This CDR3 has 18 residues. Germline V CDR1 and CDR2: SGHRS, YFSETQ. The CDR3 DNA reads TGCGCCAGCAGCCCCCCAAATTCCGCGGGGGGTGGCACAGATACGCAGTATTTT. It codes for CASSPPNSAGGGTDTQYF.

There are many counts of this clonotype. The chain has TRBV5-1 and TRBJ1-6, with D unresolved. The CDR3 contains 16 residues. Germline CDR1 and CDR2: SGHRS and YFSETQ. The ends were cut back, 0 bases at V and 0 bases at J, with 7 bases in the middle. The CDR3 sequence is CASSLGEPSYNSPLHF. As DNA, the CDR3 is TGCGCCAGCAGCTTGGGAGAACCCTCCTATAATTCACCCCTCCACTTT.

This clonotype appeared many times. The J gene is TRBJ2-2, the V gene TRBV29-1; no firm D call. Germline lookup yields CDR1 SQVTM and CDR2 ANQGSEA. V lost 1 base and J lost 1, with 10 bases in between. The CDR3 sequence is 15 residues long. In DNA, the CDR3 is TGCAGCGTTGAAGGGACGGCCGAGAACACCGGGGAGCTGTTTTTT. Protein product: CSVEGTAENTGELFF.

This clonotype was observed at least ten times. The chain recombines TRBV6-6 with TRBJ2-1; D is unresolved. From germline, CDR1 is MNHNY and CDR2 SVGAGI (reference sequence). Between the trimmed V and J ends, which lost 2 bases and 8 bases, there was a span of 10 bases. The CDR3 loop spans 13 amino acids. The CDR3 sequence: CASSYPPGHEQFF. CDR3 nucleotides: TGTGCCAGCAGTTACCCCCCCGGGCATGAGCAGTTCTTC.

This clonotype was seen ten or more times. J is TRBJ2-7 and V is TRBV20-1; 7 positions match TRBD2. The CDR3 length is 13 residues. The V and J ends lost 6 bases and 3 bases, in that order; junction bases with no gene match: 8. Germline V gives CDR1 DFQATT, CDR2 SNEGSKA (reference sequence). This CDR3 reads CSAGGRALYEQYF. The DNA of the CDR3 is TGCAGTGCGGGAGGGAGGGCCCTCTACGAGCAGTACTTC.

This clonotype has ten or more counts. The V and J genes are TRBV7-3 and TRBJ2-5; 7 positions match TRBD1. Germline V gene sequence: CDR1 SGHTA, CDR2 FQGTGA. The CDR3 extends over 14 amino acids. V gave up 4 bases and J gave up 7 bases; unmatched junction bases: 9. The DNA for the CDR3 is TGTGCCAGCAGCTCAAGGGGGCTGGAGAGGACCCAGTACTTC. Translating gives CASSSRGLERTQYF.

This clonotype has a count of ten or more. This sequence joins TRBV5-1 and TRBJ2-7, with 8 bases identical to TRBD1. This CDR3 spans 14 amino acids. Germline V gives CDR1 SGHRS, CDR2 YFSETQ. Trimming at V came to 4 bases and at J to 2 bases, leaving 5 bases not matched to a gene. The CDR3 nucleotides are TGCGCCAGCAGCCCACCGGGACAGGCCTACGAGCAGTACTTC. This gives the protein CASSPPGQAYEQYF.

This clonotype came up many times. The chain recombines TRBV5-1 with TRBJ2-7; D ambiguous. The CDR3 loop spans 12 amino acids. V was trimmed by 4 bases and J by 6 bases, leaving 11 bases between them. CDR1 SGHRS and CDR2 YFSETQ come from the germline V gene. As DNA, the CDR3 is TGCGCCAGCAGCCTCCCAGCGCCCGAGCAGTACTTC. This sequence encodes CASSLPAPEQYF.

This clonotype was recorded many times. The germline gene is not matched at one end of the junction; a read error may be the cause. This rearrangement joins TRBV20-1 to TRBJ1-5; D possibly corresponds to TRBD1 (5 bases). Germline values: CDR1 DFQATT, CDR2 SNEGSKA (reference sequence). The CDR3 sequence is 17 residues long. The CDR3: CCARRTQAKDFNQPQHF. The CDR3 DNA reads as TGCTGTGCTAGACGCACACAGGCAAAGGATTTCAATCAGCCCCAGCATTTT.

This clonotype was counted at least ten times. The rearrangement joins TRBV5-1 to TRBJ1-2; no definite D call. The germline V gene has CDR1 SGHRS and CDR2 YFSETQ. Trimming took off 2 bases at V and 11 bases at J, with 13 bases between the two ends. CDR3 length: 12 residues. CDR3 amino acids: CASSFQEDMYTF. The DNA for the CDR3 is TGCGCCAGCAGCTTCCAGGAAGACATGTACACCTTC.

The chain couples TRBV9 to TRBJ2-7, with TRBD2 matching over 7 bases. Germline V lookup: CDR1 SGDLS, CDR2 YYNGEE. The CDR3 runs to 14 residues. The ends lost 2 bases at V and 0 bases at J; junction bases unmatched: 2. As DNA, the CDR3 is TGTGCCAGCAGCGTCTGCGGGAGCTCCTACGAGCAGTACTTC. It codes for CASSVCGSSYEQYF. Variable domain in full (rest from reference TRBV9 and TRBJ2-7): DSGVTQTPKHLITATGQRVTLRCSPRSGDLSVYWYQQSLDQGLQFLIQYYNGEERAKGNILERFSAQQFPDLHSELNLSSLELGDSALYFCASSVCGSSYEQYFGPGTRLTVT.

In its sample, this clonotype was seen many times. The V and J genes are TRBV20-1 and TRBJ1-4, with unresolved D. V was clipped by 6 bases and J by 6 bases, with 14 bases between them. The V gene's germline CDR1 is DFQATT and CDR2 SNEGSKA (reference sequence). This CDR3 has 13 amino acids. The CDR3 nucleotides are TGCAGTGCCTTGACGGCCCTTTATGAAAAACTGTTTTTT. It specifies CSALTALYEKLFF.

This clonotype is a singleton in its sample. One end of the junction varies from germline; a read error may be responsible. This CDR3 is CSASAVYGYTF. CDR3 DNA sequence: TGTAGTGCTAGCGCCGTTTATGGCTACACCTTC. The rearrangement links TRBV20-1 to TRBJ1-2; D is unresolved. This CDR3 has 11 amino acids. From germline, CDR1 is DFQATT and CDR2 SNEGSKA (reference sequence).

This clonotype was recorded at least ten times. The CDR3 here is CISSLDGYYEQYF. CDR3 sequence (DNA): TGTATCAGCAGCCTCGACGGATACTACGAGCAGTACTTC. The chain employs TRBV4-2 and TRBJ2-7; D not certain. This CDR3 contains 13 residues. Germline CDR1 is LGHNA and CDR2 is YNFKEQ.

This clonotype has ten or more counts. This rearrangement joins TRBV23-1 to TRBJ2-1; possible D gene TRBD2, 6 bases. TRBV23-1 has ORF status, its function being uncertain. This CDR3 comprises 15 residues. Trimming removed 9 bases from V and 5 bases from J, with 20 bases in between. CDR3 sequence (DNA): TGCGCCAGAAGAGGAGGGGCTCGTACCCACAATGAGCAGTTCTTC. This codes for CARRGGARTHNEQFF.

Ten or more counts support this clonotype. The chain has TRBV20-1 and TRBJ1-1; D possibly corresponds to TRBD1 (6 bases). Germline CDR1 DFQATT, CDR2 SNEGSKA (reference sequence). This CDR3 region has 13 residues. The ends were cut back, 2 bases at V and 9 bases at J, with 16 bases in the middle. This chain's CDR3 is CSARNWTAAKAFF. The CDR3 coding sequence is TGCAGTGCTAGAAACTGGACAGCGGCTAAAGCTTTCTTT.

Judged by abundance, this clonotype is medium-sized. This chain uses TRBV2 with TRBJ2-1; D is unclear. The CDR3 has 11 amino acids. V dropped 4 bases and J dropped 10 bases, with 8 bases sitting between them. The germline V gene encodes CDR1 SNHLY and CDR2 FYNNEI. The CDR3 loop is CASSVKGEQFF. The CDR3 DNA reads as TGTGCCAGCAGTGTTAAGGGAGAGCAGTTCTTC.

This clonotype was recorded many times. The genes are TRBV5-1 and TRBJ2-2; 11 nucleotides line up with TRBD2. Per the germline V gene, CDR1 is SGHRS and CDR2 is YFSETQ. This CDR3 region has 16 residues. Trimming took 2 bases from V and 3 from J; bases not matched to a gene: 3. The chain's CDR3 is CASSFTSGGYTGELFF. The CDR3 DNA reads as TGCGCCAGCAGCTTCACTAGCGGGGGATACACCGGGGAGCTGTTTTTT.

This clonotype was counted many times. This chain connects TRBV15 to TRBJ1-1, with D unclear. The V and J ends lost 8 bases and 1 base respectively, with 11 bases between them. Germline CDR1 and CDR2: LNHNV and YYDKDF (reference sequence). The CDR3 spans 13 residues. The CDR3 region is CATAPQANTEAFF. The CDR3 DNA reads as TGTGCCACCGCACCGCAGGCGAACACTGAAGCTTTCTTT.

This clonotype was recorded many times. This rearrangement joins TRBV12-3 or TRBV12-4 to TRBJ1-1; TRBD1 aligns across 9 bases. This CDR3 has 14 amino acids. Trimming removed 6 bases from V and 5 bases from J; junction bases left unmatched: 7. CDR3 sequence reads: CASSPTGGGTEAFF. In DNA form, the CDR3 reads TGTGCCAGCAGCCCGACAGGGGGGGGAACTGAAGCTTTCTTT.

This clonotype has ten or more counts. CDR3 DNA sequence: TGTGCCAGCAGTTACCCTCGGAGGACAGGGGCGACGATGAGCTATGGCTACACCTTC. Translation: CASSYPRRTGATMSYGYTF. The chain recombines TRBV6-2 or TRBV6-3 with TRBJ1-2; 9 bases match TRBD1. V dropped 2 bases and J dropped 4; count of bases not matched to a gene: 17. This CDR3 region has 19 residues. The germline V gene has CDR1 MNHEY and CDR2 SVGEGT.

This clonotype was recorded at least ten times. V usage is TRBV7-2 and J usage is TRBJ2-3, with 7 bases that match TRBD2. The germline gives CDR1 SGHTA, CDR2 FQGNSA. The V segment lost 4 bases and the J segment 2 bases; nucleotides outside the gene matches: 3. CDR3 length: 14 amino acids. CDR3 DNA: TGTGCCAGCAGCTCCGCGGGGGTCACAGATACGCAGTATTTT. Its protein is CASSSAGVTDTQYF.

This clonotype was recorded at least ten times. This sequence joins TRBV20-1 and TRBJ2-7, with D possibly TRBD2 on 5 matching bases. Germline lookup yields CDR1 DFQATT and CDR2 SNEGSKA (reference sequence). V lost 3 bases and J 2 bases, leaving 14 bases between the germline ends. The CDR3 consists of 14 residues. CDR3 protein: CSASNGDRTYEQYF. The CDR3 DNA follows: TGCAGTGCTAGCAACGGGGATCGAACCTACGAGCAGTACTTC.

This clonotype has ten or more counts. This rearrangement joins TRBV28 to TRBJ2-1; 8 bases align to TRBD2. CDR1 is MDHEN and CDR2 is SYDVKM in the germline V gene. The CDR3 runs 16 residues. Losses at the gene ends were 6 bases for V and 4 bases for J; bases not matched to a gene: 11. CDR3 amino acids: CASSPSSGGHYNEQFF. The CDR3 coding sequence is TGTGCCAGCAGCCCCTCGAGCGGGGGACATTACAATGAGCAGTTCTTC.

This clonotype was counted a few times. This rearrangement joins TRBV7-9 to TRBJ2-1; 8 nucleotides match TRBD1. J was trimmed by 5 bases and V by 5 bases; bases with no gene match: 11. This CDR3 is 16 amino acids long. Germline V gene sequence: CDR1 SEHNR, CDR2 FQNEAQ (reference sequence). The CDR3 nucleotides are TGTGCCAGCAGCCACGGCTGGACAGGGTCCAACAATGAGCAGTTCTTC. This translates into CASSHGWTGSNNEQFF.

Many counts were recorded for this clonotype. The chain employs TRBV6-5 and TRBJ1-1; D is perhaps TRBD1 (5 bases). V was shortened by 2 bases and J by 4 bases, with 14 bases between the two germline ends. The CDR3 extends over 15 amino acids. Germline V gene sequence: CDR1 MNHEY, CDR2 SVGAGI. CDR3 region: CASSYGTAPVTEAFF. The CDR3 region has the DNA TGTGCCAGCAGTTACGGGACCGCGCCTGTCACTGAAGCTTTCTTT.